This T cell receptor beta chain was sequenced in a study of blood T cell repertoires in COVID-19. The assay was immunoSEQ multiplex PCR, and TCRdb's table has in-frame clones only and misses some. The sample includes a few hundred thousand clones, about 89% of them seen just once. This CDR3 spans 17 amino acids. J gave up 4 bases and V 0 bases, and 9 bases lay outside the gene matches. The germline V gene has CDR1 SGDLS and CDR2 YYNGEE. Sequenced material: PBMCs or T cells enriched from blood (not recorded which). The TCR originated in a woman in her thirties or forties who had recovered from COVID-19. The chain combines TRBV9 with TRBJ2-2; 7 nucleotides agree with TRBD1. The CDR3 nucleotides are TGTGCCAGCAGCGTAGACAGGGGCGAGGCGGGCACCGGGGAGCTGTTTTTT. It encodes CASSVDRGEAGTGELFF.